The next 20 T cell receptor beta chains were all read from a single sample in a study of cytomegalovirus exposure and HLA in healthy donors. Primers included in the PCR were 60 Vbeta and 13 Jbeta primers. Assay: immunoSEQ multiplex PCR; the TCRdb copy retains only in-frame clones and omits some. This table holds some 150,000 clones, about 75% found once. The source material was PBMCs. Source of these receptors: a man aged 30 to 39 in good health and CMV-seronegative.

This clone has more than one count but fewer than ten. V usage is TRBV6-5 and J usage is TRBJ2-5, with D possibly being TRBD1 (6 bases). The CDR3 has 12 residues. Trimming removed 4 bases from V and 5 bases from J, with 8 bases in between. Per the germline V gene, CDR1 is MNHEY and CDR2 is SVGAGI. The CDR3 coding sequence is TGTGCCAGCAGTTCCCAGGGGGAGACCCAGTACTTC. Residues: CASSSQGETQYF.

This rearrangement joins TRBV28 to TRBJ2-5, with D maybe TRBD2 (7 bases). The germline V gene encodes CDR1 MDHEN and CDR2 SYDVKM. The CDR3 is made up of 15 amino acids. V lost 5 bases and J 5 bases, leaving 18 bases between the germline ends. CDR3 DNA sequence: TGTGCCAGCAGTAATAGAGGGGGGGCCCCGGAGACCCAGTACTTC. This encodes CASSNRGGAPETQYF.

V and J are TRBV9 and TRBJ2-7, with 7 bases that match TRBD2. Germline CDR1 is SGDLS and CDR2 is YYNGEE. The CDR3 extends over 15 amino acids. Unmatched junction bases numbered 7, after V lost 2 bases and J lost 2 bases. The CDR3 sequence: CASSVSPGTTYEQYF. The CDR3 DNA reads TGTGCCAGCAGCGTCTCACCCGGGACTACCTACGAGCAGTACTTC.

This clone was seen a handful of times. The rearrangement uses TRBV28 and TRBJ2-3, with 13 bases that match TRBD2. Per the germline V gene, CDR1 is MDHEN and CDR2 is SYDVKM. V lost 7 bases to trimming and J lost 5 bases; unmatched junction nucleotides: 6. CDR3 length: 15 residues. Here the CDR3 DNA reads TGTGCCAGCACAGGGACTAGCGGGATGGGAGATACGCAGTATTTT. Translating gives CASTGTSGMGDTQYF.

The genes are TRBV4-2 and TRBJ2-7; 10 bases are a match to TRBD1. The CDR3 totals 15 residues. With V trimmed by 1 base and J by 5 bases, 5 bases remained unmatched. Germline CDR1 reads LGHNA; CDR2 reads YNFKEQ. The CDR3 bases are TGTGCCAGCAGCCAAGGACAGGGGGCTTCCGACGAGCAGTACTTC. This encodes CASSQGQGASDEQYF.

The chain combines TRBV29-1 with TRBJ2-6; 10 nucleotides line up with TRBD1. This CDR3 is 16 amino acids long. Looked up from germline, CDR1 is SQVTM and CDR2 is ANQGSEA. Trimming took 4 bases from V and 4 from J; bases not matched to a gene: 7. The CDR3 DNA reads TGCAGCGTTGTTCCGGGACAGGGGTCCGGGGCCAACGTCCTGACTTTC. It yields the protein CSVVPGQGSGANVLTF.

Note on this clone: The sample carries other DNA sequences with the same CDR3. The CDR3 protein is CASSGGQGNLYEQYF. In nucleotides, the CDR3 is TGCGCCAGCAGCGGGGGACAGGGGAATTTGTACGAGCAGTACTTC. The chain employs TRBV10-1 and TRBJ2-7, with 10 positions matching TRBD1. CDR1 is WNHNN, CDR2 SYGVQD, per germline (reference sequence). V was pared by 6 bases and J by 4 bases, with 9 bases of the junction left unmatched. The CDR3 is 15 residues long.

This clone was counted between two and nine times. This chain joins TRBV6-1 and TRBJ2-7, with 12 bases matching TRBD2. This CDR3 contains 15 residues. Germline CDR1 reads MNHNS; CDR2 reads SASEGT. With V trimmed by 3 bases and J by 0 bases, 0 bases remained unmatched. CDR3 coding DNA: TGTGCCAGCAGTGAGACTAGCGGGAGCTCCTACGAGCAGTACTTC. Protein sequence: CASSETSGSSYEQYF.

V is TRBV28 and J is TRBJ1-1; D is possibly TRBD1 (6 bases). The germline gives CDR1 MDHEN, CDR2 SYDVKM. With 3 bases removed from V and 4 bases from J, the gap between germline ends came to 18 bases. This CDR3 is 16 amino acids long. The CDR3: CASSFWTAPPRTEAFF. The CDR3 region has the DNA TGTGCCAGCAGTTTTTGGACAGCCCCGCCTCGCACTGAAGCTTTCTTT.

The J gene is TRBJ1-6, the V gene TRBV10-3; TRBD1 matches 10 bases. The CDR3 runs to 14 residues. Looked up from germline, CDR1 is ENHRY and CDR2 is SYGVKD. Trimming cost V 6 bases and J 5 bases; bases outside gene matches: 1. CDR3 DNA sequence: TGTGCCATCAGCGGGACAGGGGATAATTCACCCCTCCACTTT. It yields the protein CAISGTGDNSPLHF.

The V and J genes are TRBV20-1 and TRBJ2-5; D gene ambiguous. V was trimmed by 5 bases and J by 4 bases, leaving 8 bases between them. Germline CDR1 reads DFQATT; CDR2 reads SNEGSKA (reference sequence). This CDR3 is 11 amino acids long. The CDR3 DNA is TGCAGTGCTCTCCTAGGAGAGACCCAGTACTTC. Amino acids: CSALLGETQYF.

The rearrangement links TRBV19 to TRBJ2-7, with D unresolved. The CDR3 is made up of 13 amino acids. The germline gives CDR1 LNHDA, CDR2 SQIVND (reference sequence). V dropped 3 bases and J dropped 3 bases, with 9 bases sitting between them. CDR3 nucleotides: TGTGCCAGTAGTATGGCCCCTAGCTACGAGCAGTACTTC. Translation: CASSMAPSYEQYF.

This chain connects TRBV28 to TRBJ1-3, with a weak D call TRBD1 (5 bases). CDR1 is MDHEN and CDR2 is SYDVKM in the germline V gene. The V end was cut by 5 bases, the J end by 4 bases, with 9 bases between. CDR3 size: 13 residues. CDR3 amino acids: CASSQGWGNTIYF. In nucleotides, the CDR3 is TGTGCCAGCAGTCAGGGTTGGGGAAACACCATATATTTT. The full variable domain, its missing parts supplied by reference TRBV28 and TRBJ1-3, is DVKVTQSSRYLVKRTGEKVFLECVQDMDHENMFWYRQDPGLGLRLIYFSYDVKMKEKGDIPEGYSVSREKKERFSLILESASTNQTSMYLCASSQGWGNTIYFGEGSWLTVV.

V and J are TRBV15 and TRBJ1-4; 7 bases agree with TRBD1. Germline V lookup: CDR1 LNHNV, CDR2 YYDKDF (reference sequence). V was clipped by 3 bases and J by 8 bases; unmatched bases: 9. The CDR3 totals 15 residues. The CDR3 DNA is TGTGCCACCAGCAGGGAACAGGGGAAGCAAGAAAAACTGTTTTTT. This encodes CATSREQGKQEKLFF.

The rearrangement joins TRBV28 to TRBJ2-7, with 9 bases aligning to TRBD2. Germline lookup yields CDR1 MDHEN and CDR2 SYDVKM. The V gene end was trimmed by 6 bases and the J gene end by 4 bases; junction bases not matched to a gene: 13. The CDR3 totals 16 residues. The CDR3 loop reads CASSLSAASGVYEQYF. As DNA, the CDR3 is TGTGCCAGCAGCCTCTCCGCGGCTAGCGGGGTTTACGAGCAGTACTTC.

The V call is TRBV7-8, the J call TRBJ2-5, with 7 positions matching TRBD2. The DNA matches TRBJ2-7 better at its end, which makes the J call doubtful. The CDR3 covers 14 residues. CDR1 is SGHVS, CDR2 FQNEAQ, per germline. CDR3 nucleotides: TGTGCCAGCAGCCCCGGGACTAACCCCTACGAGCAGTACTTC. As protein: CASSPGTNPYEQYF.

The rearrangement uses TRBV6-1 and TRBJ1-2, with 7 bases aligning to TRBD1. This CDR3 is built from 14 residues. Germline CDR1 MNHNS, CDR2 SASEGT. V was clipped by 4 bases and J by 8 bases; unmatched bases: 10. In nucleotides, the CDR3 is TGTGCCAGCAGTGCTCGGGACAGCCAGCCGGGCTACACCTTC. Residues: CASSARDSQPGYTF.

This rearrangement joins TRBV29-1 to TRBJ2-7; the D gene is possibly TRBD2 (6 bases). The ends were cut back, 4 bases at V and 3 bases at J, with 10 bases in the middle. Germline V lookup: CDR1 SQVTM, CDR2 ANQGSEA. CDR3 length equals 12 residues. The CDR3 reads CSVVPGGYEQYF. For the CDR3, the DNA is TGCAGCGTTGTGCCCGGGGGCTACGAGCAGTACTTC.

The V gene is TRBV30, the J gene TRBJ1-2; no definite D call. The CDR3 is 11 amino acids. The V and J ends lost 8 bases and 4 bases respectively, with 11 bases between them. The V gene's germline CDR1 is GTSNPN and CDR2 SVGIG (reference sequence). The CDR3 protein is CAAFGSYGYTF. CDR3 in DNA: TGTGCCGCTTTTGGGAGCTATGGCTACACCTTC.

The chain couples TRBV11-2 to TRBJ2-5, with 7 bases matching TRBD2. Germline CDR1 and CDR2: SGHAT and FQNNGV. The J segment lost 7 bases and the V segment lost 8 bases, leaving 4 bases of the junction unmatched. The CDR3 has 11 amino acids. Here the CDR3 DNA reads TGTGCCAGCTACGGGGAGGGGACCCAGTACTTC. It codes for CASYGEGTQYF.